This T cell receptor (beta chain) appears in the sequencing data of a study of CD8 T cells in Susac syndrome. The V and J ends lost 3 bases and 7 bases respectively, with 11 bases between them. CDR1 and CDR2 from the germline V gene are SGDLS and YYNGEE. The CDR3 has 13 amino acids. RNA amounts of roughly 0.45 to 1 ug underwent reverse transcription with random hexamers. TCRdb redid the calling of the immunoSEQ multiplex PCR reads with MiXCR, one entry per CDR3 protein. The repertoire consists of approximately 75,000 distinct CDR3 sequences, with roughly 94% occurring once and the leading ten covering 0.2% to 0.25%.

This sequence was found in a human donor in good health. The genes are TRBV9 and TRBJ1-3; D unresolved. The sample was CD8+ T cells from PBMCs. The CDR3 region is CASSAPVENTIYF. CDR3 sequence (DNA): TGTGCCAGCAGCGCCCCAGTGGAGAACACCATATATTTT. The full variable domain, completed using reference TRBV9 and TRBJ1-3, is DSGVTQTPKHLITATGQRVTLRCSPRSGDLSVYWYQQSLDQGLQFLIQYYNGEERAKGNILERFSAQQFPDLHSELNLSSLELGDSALYFCASSAPVENTIYFGEGSWLTVV.